The clone carrying this TCR beta chain was counted only a few times. V dropped 5 bases and J dropped 10; count of bases not matched to a gene: 12. This CDR3 is 15 amino acids long. CDR1 and CDR2 from the germline V gene are DFQATT and SNEGSKA (reference sequence). This sample's time point: before trial treatment. Eligibility criteria specified advanced solid malignancies devoid of tumor-infiltrating lymphocytes. The data were taken from a study of low-dose radiotherapy and immunotherapy resistance in tumors. Overall study: Intravenous nivolumab 240 mg every two weeks plus ipilimumab 1 mg/kg every six weeks was given to patients.

Primers targeting TRAV and TRBV primed first-strand cDNA, covering alpha and beta chains. A constant-region primer paired with the V-primer adapter amplified TCRs over approximately 18 PCR cycles. TCRdb redid the calling of the reads with MiXCR, one entry per CDR3 protein. The repertoire has tens of thousands of distinct CDR3 sequences, roughly 28% of them found once; the top ten carry 3.7%. The receptor was derived from a male donor with gallbladder cancer. This rearrangement joins TRBV20-1 to TRBJ2-1, with TRBD2 matching 12 bases. This specimen consisted of PBMCs, obtained before treatment. This CDR3 is CSADPGLAGIREQFF. CDR3 DNA sequence: TGCAGTGCTGACCCCGGACTAGCGGGAATCCGGGAGCAGTTCTTC.